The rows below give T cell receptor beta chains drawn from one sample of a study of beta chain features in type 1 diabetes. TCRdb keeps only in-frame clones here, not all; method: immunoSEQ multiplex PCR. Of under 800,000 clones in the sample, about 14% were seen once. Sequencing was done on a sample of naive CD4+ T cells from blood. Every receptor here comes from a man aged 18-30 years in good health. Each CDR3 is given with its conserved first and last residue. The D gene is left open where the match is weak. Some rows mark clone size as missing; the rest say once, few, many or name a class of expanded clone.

CDR3aa: CASSPNPGPRSTNTQYF
CDR3nt: TGTGCCAGCAGCCCGAACCCGGGACCCAGGAGCACGAATACGCAGTATTTT
j_gene: TRBJ2-3
d_gene: .
abundance: .
v_gene: TRBV7-3

CDR3aa: CASSLGAGDPPYEQYF
CDR3nt: TGTGCCAGCAGCTTAGGGGCGGGAGATCCCCCCTACGAGCAGTACTTC
j_gene: TRBJ2-7
d_gene: TRBD2
abundance: .
v_gene: TRBV7-2

CDR3aa: CASMTSGSYEQYF
CDR3nt: TGTGCCAGTATGACTAGCGGGAGCTACGAGCAGTACTTC
j_gene: TRBJ2-7
d_gene: TRBD2
abundance: .
v_gene: TRBV6-5

CDR3aa: CASYLRSTEAFF
CDR3nt: TGTGCCAGCTATCTCAGGAGCACTGAAGCTTTCTTT
j_gene: TRBJ1-1
d_gene: .
abundance: .
v_gene: TRBV6-5

CDR3aa: CASSFRGTSNQPQHF
CDR3nt: TGTGCCAGCAGCTTCCGGGGTACCAGCAATCAGCCCCAGCATTTT
j_gene: TRBJ1-5
d_gene: .
abundance: few
v_gene: TRBV5-6

CDR3aa: CASSLQVDEQFF
CDR3nt: TGTGCCAGCAGCTTACAGGTCGATGAGCAGTTCTTC
j_gene: TRBJ2-1
d_gene: .
abundance: .
v_gene: TRBV7-9

CDR3aa: CASSSGGGYGYTF
CDR3nt: TGTGCCAGCAGCTCAGGGGGCGGCTATGGCTACACCTTC
j_gene: TRBJ1-2
d_gene: TRBD1
abundance: .
v_gene: TRBV9

CDR3aa: CASKQSSGSKEQYF
CDR3nt: TGTGCCAGCAAGCAGAGTAGCGGGAGTAAGGAGCAGTACTTC
j_gene: TRBJ2-7
d_gene: TRBD2
abundance: .
v_gene: TRBV4-2

CDR3aa: CASSSRLGNTGELFF
CDR3nt: TGTGCCAGCAGTTCTAGACTAGGGAACACCGGGGAGCTGTTTTTT
j_gene: TRBJ2-2
d_gene: .
abundance: .
v_gene: TRBV28

CDR3aa: CASSLEGVWNNEQFF
CDR3nt: TGCGCCAGCAGCTTAGAGGGGGTCTGGAACAATGAGCAGTTCTTC
j_gene: TRBJ2-1
d_gene: .
abundance: .
v_gene: TRBV5-1

CDR3aa: CASSPPDRGNEKLFF
CDR3nt: TGTGCCAGCTCACCCCCGGACAGGGGGAATGAAAAACTGTTTTTT
j_gene: TRBJ1-4
d_gene: TRBD1
abundance: once
v_gene: TRBV18

CDR3aa: CAIRTQGNEQYF
CDR3nt: TGTGCCATCAGGACACAGGGCAACGAGCAGTACTTC
j_gene: TRBJ2-7
d_gene: .
abundance: .
v_gene: TRBV10-3

CDR3aa: CASSVEADEDNYGYTF
CDR3nt: TGTGCCAGCAGCGTAGAGGCAGACGAAGATAACTATGGCTACACCTTC
j_gene: TRBJ1-2
d_gene: .
abundance: .
v_gene: TRBV9

CDR3aa: CASSQGTTQGISGYTF
CDR3nt: TGCGCCAGCAGCCAAGGAACAACGCAGGGTATTAGTGGCTACACCTTC
j_gene: TRBJ1-2
d_gene: .
abundance: .
v_gene: TRBV4-3

CDR3aa: CATRGERKYTGELFF
CDR3nt: TGTGCCACCAGAGGGGAGCGAAAATACACCGGGGAGCTGTTTTTT
j_gene: TRBJ2-2
d_gene: .
abundance: .
v_gene: TRBV21-1

CDR3aa: CASSDLGTDKYGYTF
CDR3nt: TGTGCCAGCAGTGACTTGGGGACAGACAAGTATGGCTACACCTTC
j_gene: TRBJ1-2
d_gene: TRBD1
abundance: few
v_gene: TRBV6-4

CDR3aa: CASRQAGVNTEAFF
CDR3nt: TGTGCCAGCAGACAAGCAGGGGTGAACACTGAAGCTTTCTTT
j_gene: TRBJ1-1
d_gene: .
abundance: few
v_gene: TRBV28

CDR3aa: CASSLVAQGSSFTQYF
CDR3nt: TGTGCCAGCAGCTTAGTGGCACAGGGTAGTTCCTTTACGCAGTATTTT
j_gene: TRBJ2-3
d_gene: .
abundance: .
v_gene: TRBV7-2

CDR3aa: CASRGHNTGELFF
CDR3nt: TGTGCCAGCAGGGGACACAACACCGGGGAGCTGTTTTTT
j_gene: TRBJ2-2
d_gene: .
abundance: .
v_gene: TRBV2

CDR3aa: CASSYTGGRPHEQYF
CDR3nt: TGTGCCAGCAGTTACACAGGCGGGAGGCCCCACGAGCAGTACTTC
j_gene: TRBJ2-7
d_gene: TRBD2
abundance: .
v_gene: TRBV6-5

CDR3aa: CASSLQGTQETQYF
CDR3nt: TGTGCCAGCAGCTTACAGGGCACCCAAGAGACCCAGTACTTC
j_gene: TRBJ2-5
d_gene: .
abundance: few
v_gene: TRBV5-4

CDR3aa: CASSLKTGPNYGYTF
CDR3nt: TGTGCCAGCAGCTTAAAGACAGGACCTAACTATGGCTACACCTTC
j_gene: TRBJ1-2
d_gene: .
abundance: .
v_gene: TRBV7-2

CDR3aa: CASSMPGRAGHEQYF
CDR3nt: TGTGCCAGTAGTATGCCCGGCAGGGCTGGACACGAGCAGTACTTC
j_gene: TRBJ2-7
d_gene: .
abundance: .
v_gene: TRBV19

CDR3aa: CASSPSSGANVLTF
CDR3nt: TGCGCCAGCAGCCCCAGCTCTGGGGCCAACGTCCTGACTTTC
j_gene: TRBJ2-6
d_gene: .
abundance: few
v_gene: TRBV5-1

CDR3aa: CASSLNRAPYEQYF
CDR3nt: TGTGCCAGCAGCTTAAACAGGGCCCCCTACGAGCAGTACTTC
j_gene: TRBJ2-7
d_gene: .
abundance: .
v_gene: TRBV7-2

CDR3aa: CASSVDADSWTQYF
CDR3nt: TGTGCCAGCAGCGTAGACGCCGATAGCTGGACCCAGTACTTC
j_gene: TRBJ2-5
d_gene: .
abundance: .
v_gene: TRBV9

CDR3aa: CASSEGTGTYSPLHF
CDR3nt: TGTGCCAGCAGTGAAGGGACAGGGACTTATTCACCCCTCCACTTT
j_gene: TRBJ1-6
d_gene: TRBD1
abundance: .
v_gene: TRBV2

CDR3aa: CASSQVWTRHSPLHF
CDR3nt: TGTGCCAGCAGCCAGGTCTGGACTCGTCATTCACCCCTCCACTTT
j_gene: TRBJ1-6
d_gene: .
abundance: few
v_gene: TRBV4-2

CDR3aa: CATSRDHPTSGGLETQYF
CDR3nt: TGTGCCACCAGCAGAGATCACCCGACTAGCGGGGGGTTGGAGACCCAGTACTTC
j_gene: TRBJ2-5
d_gene: TRBD2
abundance: .
v_gene: TRBV15

CDR3aa: CSVLGSGGRMNTEAFF
CDR3nt: TGCAGCGTCCTGGGGTCAGGGGGAAGGATGAACACTGAAGCTTTCTTT
j_gene: TRBJ1-1
d_gene: TRBD1
abundance: .
v_gene: TRBV29-1

CDR3aa: CASSFRASQFQETQYF
CDR3nt: TGCGCCAGCAGCTTTAGGGCTTCCCAGTTCCAAGAGACCCAGTACTTC
j_gene: TRBJ2-5
d_gene: .
abundance: few
v_gene: TRBV5-1

CDR3aa: CASSEVPATGTGANVLTF
CDR3nt: TGTGCCAGCAGTGAAGTGCCTGCGACAGGGACCGGGGCCAACGTCCTGACTTTC
j_gene: TRBJ2-6
d_gene: TRBD1
abundance: .
v_gene: TRBV6-1

CDR3aa: CASSVAGTDYEQFF
CDR3nt: TGTGCCAGCAGCGTCGCAGGAACCGATTATGAGCAGTTCTTC
j_gene: TRBJ2-1
d_gene: .
abundance: .
v_gene: TRBV7-7

CDR3aa: CASSLVTGGNEQFF
CDR3nt: TGCGCCAGCAGCTTGGTCACAGGGGGCAATGAGCAGTTCTTC
j_gene: TRBJ2-1
d_gene: TRBD1
abundance: .
v_gene: TRBV5-1

CDR3aa: CASSLQGLGNIQYF
CDR3nt: TGCGCCAGCAGCCTACAGGGTTTAGGAAACATTCAGTACTTC
j_gene: TRBJ2-4
d_gene: .
abundance: few
v_gene: TRBV4-3

CDR3aa: CASSHRGTYEKLFF
CDR3nt: TGTGCCAGCAGCCACAGGGGAACCTATGAAAAACTGTTTTTT
j_gene: TRBJ1-4
d_gene: .
abundance: .
v_gene: TRBV14

CDR3aa: CASSDPRQETQYF
CDR3nt: TGTGCCAGCAGTGATCCACGTCAAGAGACCCAGTACTTC
j_gene: TRBJ2-5
d_gene: .
abundance: few
v_gene: TRBV2

CDR3aa: CASSARLAGDTDTQYF
CDR3nt: TGTGCCAGCAGCGCGAGACTAGCGGGGGACACAGATACGCAGTATTTT
j_gene: TRBJ2-3
d_gene: TRBD2
abundance: few
v_gene: TRBV7-2

CDR3aa: CAISRGTGSYNEQFF
CDR3nt: TGTGCCATCAGCCGCGGGACAGGGTCCTACAATGAGCAGTTCTTC
j_gene: TRBJ2-1
d_gene: TRBD1
abundance: few
v_gene: TRBV6-6

CDR3aa: CASSKDRGSKNYGYTF
CDR3nt: TGTGCCAGCAGCAAGGACAGGGGATCAAAGAACTATGGCTACACCTTC
j_gene: TRBJ1-2
d_gene: TRBD1
abundance: few
v_gene: TRBV5-6

CDR3aa: CASSKGGEPGQKTQYF
CDR3nt: TGTGCCAGCAGCAAGGGTGGGGAGCCGGGACAGAAGACCCAGTACTTC
j_gene: TRBJ2-5
d_gene: .
abundance: few
v_gene: TRBV21-1